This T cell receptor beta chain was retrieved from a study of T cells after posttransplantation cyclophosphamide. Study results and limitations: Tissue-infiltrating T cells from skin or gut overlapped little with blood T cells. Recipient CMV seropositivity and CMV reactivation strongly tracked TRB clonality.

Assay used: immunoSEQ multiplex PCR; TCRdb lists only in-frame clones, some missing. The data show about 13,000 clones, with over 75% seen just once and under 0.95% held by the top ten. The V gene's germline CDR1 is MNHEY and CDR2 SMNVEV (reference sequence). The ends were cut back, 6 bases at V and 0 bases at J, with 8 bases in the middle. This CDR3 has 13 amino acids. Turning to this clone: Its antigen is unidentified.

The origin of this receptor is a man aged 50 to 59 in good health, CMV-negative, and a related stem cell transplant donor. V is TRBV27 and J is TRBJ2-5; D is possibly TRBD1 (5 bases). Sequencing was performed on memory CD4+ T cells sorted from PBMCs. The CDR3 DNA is TGTGCCAGCAGCCGACAGTACCAAGAGACCCAGTACTTC. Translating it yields CASSRQYQETQYF.